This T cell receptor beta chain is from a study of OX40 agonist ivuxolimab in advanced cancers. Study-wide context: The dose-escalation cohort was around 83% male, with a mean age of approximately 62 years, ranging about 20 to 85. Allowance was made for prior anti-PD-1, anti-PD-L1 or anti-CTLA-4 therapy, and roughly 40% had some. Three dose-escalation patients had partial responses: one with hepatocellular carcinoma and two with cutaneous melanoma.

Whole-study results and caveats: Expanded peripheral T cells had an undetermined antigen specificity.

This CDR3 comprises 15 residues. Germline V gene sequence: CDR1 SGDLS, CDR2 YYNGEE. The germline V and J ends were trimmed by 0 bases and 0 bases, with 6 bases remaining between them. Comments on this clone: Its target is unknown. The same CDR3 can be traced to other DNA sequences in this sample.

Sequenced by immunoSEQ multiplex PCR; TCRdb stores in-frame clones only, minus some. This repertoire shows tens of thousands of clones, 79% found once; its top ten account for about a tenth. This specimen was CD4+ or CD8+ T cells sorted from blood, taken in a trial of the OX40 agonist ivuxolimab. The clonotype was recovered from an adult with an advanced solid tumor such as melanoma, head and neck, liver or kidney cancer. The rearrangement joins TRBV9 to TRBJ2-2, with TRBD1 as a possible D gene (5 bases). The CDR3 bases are TGTGCCAGCAGCGTAGCAGGGTCGAACACCGGGGAGCTGTTTTTT. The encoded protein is CASSVAGSNTGELFF.